This TCR beta chain was sequenced for a study of blood T cell repertoires in COVID-19. Turning to the study itself: The United States, Italy and Spain provided the acute and convalescent COVID-19 samples. From T cells, B-cell-depleted T cells, or PBMCs came the material, which was cDNA or gDNA.

Germline V gives CDR1 SGDLS, CDR2 YYNGEE. This CDR3 is built from 14 residues. With 4 bases removed from V and 3 bases from J, the gap between germline ends came to 10 bases. Methods used by the authors: The authors estimated nucleated cell counts from reference gene primer amplification. Produced via immunoSEQ multiplex PCR; TCRdb's table is partial and in-frame only. The V and J calls and the clone size are those of that table, but D and trimming were determined from the DNA. The data contain 200,000 to 250,000 clones, less than 90% of them singletons. This sequence was found in a woman older than 75 with active or convalescent COVID-19. This chain joins TRBV9 and TRBJ2-2, with D maybe TRBD1 (6 bases). Sequenced: peripheral blood. CDR3 region: CASSLRGYTGELFF. In DNA, the CDR3 is TGTGCCAGCAGCTTAAGGGGGTACACCGGGGAGCTGTTTTTT. The variable domain in full, completed from reference TRBV9 and TRBJ2-2, reads DSGVTQTPKHLITATGQRVTLRCSPRSGDLSVYWYQQSLDQGLQFLIQYYNGEERAKGNILERFSAQQFPDLHSELNLSSLELGDSALYFCASSLRGYTGELFFGEGSRLTVL.